This note documents a single T cell receptor (beta chain) sequence. What it binds is unknown. This CDR3 is 13 amino acids long. Per germline, CDR1 SGHTA and CDR2 FQGNSA. Trimming took off 5 bases at V and 9 bases at J, with 14 bases between the two ends. This sample was taken from a study of T cell responses to AZD1222 COVID-19 vaccine. Whole-study results and caveats: Clonal diversity was possibly underestimated; the donors were predominantly white British and more often female. Repertoires were obtained solely post-peak T cell response.

Measured with immunoSEQ multiplex PCR; TCRdb has only the in-frame clones, and not every one. The data hold tens of thousands of clones, with 60% to 80% observed a single time. The V gene is TRBV7-2, the J gene TRBJ2-1; TRBD2 might be the D (5 bases). This clonotype was obtained from an adult in good health. The sequencing used peripheral blood, collected on day 0 of AZD1222 vaccination. Here the CDR3 reads CASSPRLASEQFF. The DNA for the CDR3 is TGTGCCAGCAGCCCTAGGTTAGCGAGTGAGCAGTTCTTC.